Below are 7 T cell receptor beta chains sequenced from a single sample in a study of T cells after yellow fever vaccination. TCRdb itself ran the 5' RACE reads through MiXCR, one entry per CDR3 protein. In the table there are 300,000 or so distinct CDR3 sequences, 6.8% of which are singletons. This sample comprised PBMCs, obtained about 41 days after the first yellow fever vaccination. These receptors all stem from a man younger than 35 who received the YFV17D yellow fever vaccine.

This clonotype has more than one count but fewer than ten. The chain links TRBV2 to TRBJ1-5; D is unclear. The CDR3 extends over 13 amino acids. Germline values: CDR1 SNHLY, CDR2 FYNNEI. The V end lost 8 bases, the J end lost 6 bases, and 14 bases lay between the germline ends. CDR3 bases: TGTGCCAGCCAAGCGGACGTCGGTCAGCCCCAGCATTTT. Amino acids: CASQADVGQPQHF.

This clonotype turned up a few times. J is TRBJ2-2 and V is TRBV29-1, with 8 bases identical to TRBD2. Germline values: CDR1 SQVTM, CDR2 ANQGSEA. The junction had 7 bases not matched to a gene; V was cut back by 3 bases and J by 4 bases. This CDR3 has 15 residues. CDR3 residues: CSVEIAGLVTGELFF. CDR3 coding DNA: TGCAGCGTTGAGATAGCGGGGTTGGTCACCGGGGAGCTGTTTTTT.

This clonotype was observed many times. V usage is TRBV6-1 and J usage is TRBJ2-3; 11 nucleotides align to TRBD2. Per germline, CDR1 MNHNS and CDR2 SASEGT. Trimming took 7 bases from V and 7 from J; bases not matched to a gene: 7. CDR3 length: 14 amino acids. The CDR3 region is CASMTSGAMNTQYF. In nucleotides, the CDR3 is TGTGCCAGCATGACTAGCGGGGCCATGAATACGCAGTATTTT.

V and J are TRBV4-3 and TRBJ1-5; 9 positions agree with TRBD1. Per the germline V gene, CDR1 is LGHNA and CDR2 is YSLEER. The CDR3 extends over 16 amino acids. Trimming at V came to 1 base and at J to 4 bases, leaving 5 bases not matched to a gene. CDR3 DNA sequence: TGCGCCAGCAGCCAAGTACACGGGACAGGGAATCAGCCCCAGCATTTT. Its translation is CASSQVHGTGNQPQHF.

This clonotype has at least ten counts. In nucleotides, the CDR3 is TGTGCCAGCAGTTCCGGGACAGGGGCTTGGGATACGCAGTATTTT. Amino acid sequence: CASSSGTGAWDTQYF. The chain has TRBV12-3 or TRBV12-4 and TRBJ2-3, with 10 bases aligning to TRBD1. The ends lost 4 bases at V and 6 bases at J; junction bases unmatched: 7. This CDR3 comprises 15 residues.

The table lists this clonotype with a few counts. The rearrangement uses TRBV11-2 and TRBJ1-2; D is uncertain. V was cut by 3 bases and J by 1 base, with 6 bases left in between. The CDR3 is 13 residues long. CDR1 and CDR2 (germline): SGHAT, FQNNGV. CDR3 DNA sequence: TGTGCCAGCAGCTTGGAAGTTAACTATGGCTACACCTTC. Translation gives CASSLEVNYGYTF. The complete variable domain, with remaining parts taken from reference TRBV11-2 and TRBJ1-2, reads EAGVAQSPRYKIIEKRQSVAFWCNPISGHATLYWYQQILGQGPKLLIQFQNNGVVDDSQLPKDRFSAERLKGVDSTLKIQPAKLEDSAVYLCASSLEVNYGYTFGSGTRLTVV.

This clonotype was found many times. This chain connects TRBV7-2 to TRBJ1-5; TRBD1 agrees at 7 bases. The CDR3 contains 14 residues. The trim removed 5 bases at V and 7 bases at J, leaving 8 bases unmatched. CDR1 SGHTA and CDR2 FQGNSA come from the germline V gene. CDR3 amino acids: CASSRNQGEQPQHF. As DNA, the CDR3 is TGTGCCAGCAGCCGTAATCAGGGGGAGCAGCCCCAGCATTTT.